Following are 5 T cell receptor beta chains from one sample sequenced in a study of T-cell memory formation after mild COVID-19. TCRdb re-called the 5' RACE reads with MiXCR, one entry per CDR3 protein. The data contain about 400,000 distinct CDR3 sequences, 18% of them singletons. Sequencing used PBMCs or a T cell subset sorted from them (not recorded which). Source of these receptors: a man aged 18 to 35 who had mild COVID-19 (a few samples of this study predate the infection). Cell type and time point are not known.

This clonotype has more than one count but fewer than ten. Because the CDR3 is missing its conserved closing phenylalanine or tryptophan, this is likely a read error. No DNA is shown, since the ends of the CDR3 on it are uncertain; the CDR3 is the one TCRdb lists. The genes are TRBV19 and TRBJ2-7; TRBD1 is the table's D call, not checked against the DNA. Germline CDR1 and CDR2: LNHDA and SQIVND (reference sequence). 8 amino acids form the CDR3, both terminal residues included. CDR3 amino acids: CAGWGLPL.

This clonotype was seen a handful of times. The chain has TRBV5-1 and TRBJ2-2; D uncertain. The CDR3 is made up of 16 amino acids. Trimming pared 4 bases from V and 0 bases from J, leaving 13 bases between. The germline CDR1 and CDR2 sequences are SGHRS and YFSETQ. CDR3 sequence (DNA): TGCGCCAGCAGCCTGGGTCCACGATCGAACACCGGGGAGCTGTTTTTT. It specifies CASSLGPRSNTGELFF. The full variable domain, rest sourced from reference TRBV5-1 and TRBJ2-2, is KAGVTQTPRYLIKTRGQQVTLSCSPISGHRSVSWYQQTPGQGLQFLFEYFSETQRNKGNFPGRFSGRQFSNSRSEMNVSTLELGDSALYLCASSLGPRSNTGELFFGEGSRLTVL.

Only a few counts were recorded for this clonotype. This sequence joins TRBV18 and TRBJ1-2; a weak D match, TRBD1 (6 bases). Germline CDR1 is KGHSH and CDR2 is LQKENI. The CDR3 loop spans 15 amino acids. The germline V and J ends were trimmed by 3 bases and 7 bases, with 18 bases remaining between them. DNA for the CDR3: TGTGCCAGCTCACCCAACGCAAGGGGGACGTCTGGCTACACCTTC. It translates to CASSPNARGTSGYTF. The variable domain in full, completed from reference TRBV18 and TRBJ1-2, reads NAGVMQNPRHLVRRRGQEARLRCSPMKGHSHVYWYRQLPEEGLKFMVYLQKENIIDESGMPKERFSAEFPKEGPSILRIQQVVRGDSAAYFCASSPNARGTSGYTFGSGTRLTVV.

J is TRBJ2-5 and V is TRBV7-2; TRBD2 agrees at 7 bases. Losses at the gene ends were 11 bases for V and 0 bases for J; bases not matched to a gene: 6. From germline, CDR1 is SGHTA and CDR2 FQGNSA. The length of the CDR3 is 13 residues. CDR3: CASLGGNQETQYF. The CDR3 region has the DNA TGTGCCTCCCTGGGGGGGAACCAAGAGACCCAGTACTTC.

In its sample, this clonotype was seen a few times. This chain links TRBV5-1 with TRBJ2-7; D is uncertain. The CDR3 runs to 15 residues. V was trimmed by 0 bases and J by 1 base, leaving 11 bases between them. CDR1 and CDR2 from the germline V gene are SGHRS and YFSETQ. This CDR3 reads CASSLEGRGSYEQYF. The DNA of the CDR3 is TGCGCCAGCAGCTTGGAAGGAAGAGGATCCTACGAGCAGTACTTC. Using reference TRBV5-1 and TRBJ2-7 for the parts outside the CDR3, the full variable domain is KAGVTQTPRYLIKTRGQQVTLSCSPISGHRSVSWYQQTPGQGLQFLFEYFSETQRNKGNFPGRFSGRQFSNSRSEMNVSTLELGDSALYLCASSLEGRGSYEQYFGPGTRLTVT.